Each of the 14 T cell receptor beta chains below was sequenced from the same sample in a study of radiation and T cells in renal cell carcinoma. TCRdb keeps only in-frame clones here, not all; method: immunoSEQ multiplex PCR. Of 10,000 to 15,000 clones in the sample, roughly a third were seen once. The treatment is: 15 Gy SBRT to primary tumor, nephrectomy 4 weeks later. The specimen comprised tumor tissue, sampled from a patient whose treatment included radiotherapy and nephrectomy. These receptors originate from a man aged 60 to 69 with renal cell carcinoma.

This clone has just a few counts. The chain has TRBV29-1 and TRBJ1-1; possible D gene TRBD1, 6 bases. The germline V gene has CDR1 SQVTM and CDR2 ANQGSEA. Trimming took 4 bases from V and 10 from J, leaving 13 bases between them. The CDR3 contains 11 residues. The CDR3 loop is CSVGAGEGAFF. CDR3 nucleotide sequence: TGCAGCGTTGGGGCAGGGGAAGGAGCTTTCTTT.

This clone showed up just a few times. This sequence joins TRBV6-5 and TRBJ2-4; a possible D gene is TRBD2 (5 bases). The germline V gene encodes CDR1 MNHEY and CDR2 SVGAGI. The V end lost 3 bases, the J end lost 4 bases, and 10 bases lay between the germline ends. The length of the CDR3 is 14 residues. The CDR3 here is CASSYGLEKNIQYF. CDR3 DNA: TGTGCCAGCAGTTATGGACTGGAGAAAAACATTCAGTACTTC.

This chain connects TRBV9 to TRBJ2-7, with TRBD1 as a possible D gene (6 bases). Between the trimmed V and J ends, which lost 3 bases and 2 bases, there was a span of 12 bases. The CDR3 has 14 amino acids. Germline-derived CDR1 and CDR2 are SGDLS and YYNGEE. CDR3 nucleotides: TGTGCCAGCAGCGCTCACAGGGTGACCTACGAGCAGTACTTC. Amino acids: CASSAHRVTYEQYF.

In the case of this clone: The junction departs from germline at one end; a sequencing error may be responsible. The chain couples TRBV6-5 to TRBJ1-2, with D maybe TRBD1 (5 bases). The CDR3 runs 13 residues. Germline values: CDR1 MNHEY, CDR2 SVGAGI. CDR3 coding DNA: TGTGCCAGCAGTAAATATAACCGGGACCTTCTAATCTTC. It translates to CASSKYNRDLLIF.

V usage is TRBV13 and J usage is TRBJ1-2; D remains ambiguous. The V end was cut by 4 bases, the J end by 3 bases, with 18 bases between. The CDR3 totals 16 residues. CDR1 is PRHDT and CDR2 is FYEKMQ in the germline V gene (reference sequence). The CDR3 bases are TGTGCCAGCAGCTACCCGGCGGCCTTCACCCACTATGGCTACACCTTC. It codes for CASSYPAAFTHYGYTF.

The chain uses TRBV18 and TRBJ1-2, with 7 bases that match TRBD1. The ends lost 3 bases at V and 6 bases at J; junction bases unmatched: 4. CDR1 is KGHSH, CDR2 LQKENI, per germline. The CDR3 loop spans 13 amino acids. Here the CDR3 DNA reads TGTGCCAGCTCACCCGACAGGGTGAATGGCTACACCTTC. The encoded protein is CASSPDRVNGYTF.

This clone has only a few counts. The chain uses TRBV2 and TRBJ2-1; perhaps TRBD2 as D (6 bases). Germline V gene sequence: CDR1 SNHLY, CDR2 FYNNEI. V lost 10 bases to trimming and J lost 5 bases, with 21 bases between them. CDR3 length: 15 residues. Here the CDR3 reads CATYPPGLRDNEQFF. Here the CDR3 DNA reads TGTGCCACCTACCCGCCGGGACTCCGAGACAATGAGCAGTTCTTC.

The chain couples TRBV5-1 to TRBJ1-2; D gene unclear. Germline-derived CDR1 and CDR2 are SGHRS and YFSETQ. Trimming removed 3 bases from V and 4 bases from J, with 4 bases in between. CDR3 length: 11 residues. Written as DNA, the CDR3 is TGCGCCAGCAGCTGGGGCTATGGCTACACCTTC. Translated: CASSWGYGYTF.

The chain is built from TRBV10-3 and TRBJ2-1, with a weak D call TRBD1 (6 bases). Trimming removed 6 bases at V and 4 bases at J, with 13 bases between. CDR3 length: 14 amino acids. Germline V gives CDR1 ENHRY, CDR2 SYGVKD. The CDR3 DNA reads TGTGCCATCAGGGCCGGGACACCGTACAATGAGCAGTTCTTC. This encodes CAIRAGTPYNEQFF.

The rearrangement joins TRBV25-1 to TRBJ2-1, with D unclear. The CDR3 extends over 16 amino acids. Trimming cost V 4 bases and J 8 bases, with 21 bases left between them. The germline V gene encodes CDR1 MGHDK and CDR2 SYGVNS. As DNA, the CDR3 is TGTGCCAGCAGTGGAAGCCCTTATCATAGGGTAGATGAGCAGTTCTTC. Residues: CASSGSPYHRVDEQFF. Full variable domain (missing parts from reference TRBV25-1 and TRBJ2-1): EADIYQTPRYLVIGTGKKITLECSQTMGHDKMYWYQQDPGMELHLIHYSYGVNSTEKGDLSSESTVSRIRTEHFPLTLESARPSHTSQYLCASSGSPYHRVDEQFFGPGTRLTVL.

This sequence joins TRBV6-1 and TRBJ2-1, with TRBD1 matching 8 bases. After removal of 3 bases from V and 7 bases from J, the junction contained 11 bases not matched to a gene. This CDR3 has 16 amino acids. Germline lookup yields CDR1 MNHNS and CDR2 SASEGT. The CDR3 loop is CASSDPGQATRNEQFF. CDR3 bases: TGTGCCAGCAGTGACCCGGGACAGGCCACGAGGAATGAGCAGTTCTTC.

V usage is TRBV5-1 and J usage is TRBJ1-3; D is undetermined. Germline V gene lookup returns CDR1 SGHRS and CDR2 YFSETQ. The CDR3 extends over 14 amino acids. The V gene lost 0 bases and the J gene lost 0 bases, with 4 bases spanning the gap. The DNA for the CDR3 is TGCGCCAGCAGCTTGGAGAGCTCTGGAAACACCATATATTTT. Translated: CASSLESSGNTIYF.

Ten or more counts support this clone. The CDR3 reads CASSLVFQLNTEAFF. The CDR3 DNA follows: TGTGCCAGCAGCTTGGTGTTTCAGCTAAACACTGAAGCTTTCTTT. The chain links TRBV5-6 to TRBJ1-1; D is uncertain. This CDR3 is built from 15 residues. The germline gives CDR1 SGHDT, CDR2 YYEEEE. Trimming cost V 0 bases and J 2 bases, with 11 bases left between them.

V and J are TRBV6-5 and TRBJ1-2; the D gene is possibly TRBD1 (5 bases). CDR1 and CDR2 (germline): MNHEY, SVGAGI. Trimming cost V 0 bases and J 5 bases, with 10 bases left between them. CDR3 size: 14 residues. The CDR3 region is CASSYSTGRYGYTF. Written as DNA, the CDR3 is TGTGCCAGCAGTTACTCAACAGGAAGATATGGCTACACCTTC.